The entry below describes one T cell receptor (beta chain). V was pared by 4 bases and J by 10 bases, with 12 bases of the junction left unmatched. The CDR3 runs 13 residues. Germline loops: CDR1 GTSNPN, CDR2 SVGIG (reference sequence). The data are from a study of control samples from healthy donors and cancer patients. Some clones are missing from TCRdb's copy, which holds only in-frame ones; the method was immunoSEQ multiplex PCR. Seen here are 100,000 to 150,000 clones, 70% to 90% observed once, and the top ten hold roughly 3.2%. The receptor was isolated from a man aged 50 to 59 in good health. The V gene is TRBV30, the J gene TRBJ1-1; 7 bases agree with TRBD1. The sample was blood. CDR3 sequence: CAWTGGRGLVAFF. The CDR3 bases are TGTGCCTGGACAGGGGGACGCGGACTGGTAGCTTTCTTT.